The rows below give T cell receptor beta chains drawn from one sample of a study of shared T cell receptors in the human thymus. Using immunoSEQ multiplex PCR, the repertoire was profiled, and TCRdb retains in-frame clones only, with some absent. The table includes approximately 730,000 clones, 80% to 90% detected once. The same sample was also studied in work on human thymus T cells.

The sequencing sample was made of thymocytes. These receptors were obtained from a girl less than two years old with a congenital heart defect. The CDR3 runs from the conserved cysteine through the conserved F or W. D genes are given only for firm matches. Some rows have no size entry. The others give once, few or many, or a class for an expanded clone.

v_call: TRBV5-6; d_call: TRBD1; clone_size: NA; j_call: TRBJ1-2; cdr3_aa: CASSFNLPQGIYGYTF; cdr3_nt: TGTGCCAGCAGCTTCAACCTTCCACAGGGGATCTATGGCTACACCTTC
v_call: TRBV6-5; d_call: NA; clone_size: NA; j_call: TRBJ2-3; cdr3_aa: CASSYSGFAGDTQYF; cdr3_nt: TGTGCCAGCAGTTACTCGGGGTTCGCGGGGGATACGCAGTATTTT
v_call: TRBV6-1; d_call: NA; clone_size: NA; j_call: TRBJ1-3; cdr3_aa: CASSEAGSSGNTIYF; cdr3_nt: TGTGCCAGCAGTGAAGCGGGCAGTTCTGGAAACACCATATATTTT
v_call: TRBV5-1; d_call: NA; clone_size: few; j_call: TRBJ1-5; cdr3_aa: CASSQEGESNQPQHF; cdr3_nt: TGCGCCAGCAGCCAAGAGGGGGAAAGCAATCAGCCCCAGCATTTT
v_call: TRBV5-1; d_call: TRBD1; clone_size: few; j_call: TRBJ1-2; cdr3_aa: CASSSPGQGDSYGYTF; cdr3_nt: TGCGCCAGCAGCTCGCCGGGACAGGGTGATAGCTATGGCTACACCTTC
v_call: TRBV19; d_call: NA; clone_size: once; j_call: TRBJ2-5; cdr3_aa: CASSRGRFGETQYF; cdr3_nt: TGTGCCAGTAGCCGTGGCAGGTTTGGAGAGACCCAGTACTTC
v_call: TRBV5-5; d_call: TRBD1; clone_size: NA; j_call: TRBJ1-5; cdr3_aa: CASSPGQAVQPQHF; cdr3_nt: TGTGCCAGCAGCCCCGGACAGGCAGTTCAGCCCCAGCATTTT
v_call: TRBV21-1; d_call: NA; clone_size: NA; j_call: TRBJ1-3; cdr3_aa: CASSNRLTGTGDGNTIYF; cdr3_nt: TGTGCCAGCAGCAACCGCTTGACCGGGACAGGGGATGGAAACACCATATATTTT
v_call: TRBV11-3; d_call: TRBD2; clone_size: NA; j_call: TRBJ2-7; cdr3_aa: CASSSEGRDEQYF; cdr3_nt: TGTGCCAGCAGCTCAGAAGGGAGGGACGAGCAGTACTTC
v_call: TRBV28; d_call: NA; clone_size: NA; j_call: TRBJ1-1; cdr3_aa: CASSLLANTEAFF; cdr3_nt: TGTGCCAGCAGTTTGTTGGCGAACACTGAAGCTTTCTTT